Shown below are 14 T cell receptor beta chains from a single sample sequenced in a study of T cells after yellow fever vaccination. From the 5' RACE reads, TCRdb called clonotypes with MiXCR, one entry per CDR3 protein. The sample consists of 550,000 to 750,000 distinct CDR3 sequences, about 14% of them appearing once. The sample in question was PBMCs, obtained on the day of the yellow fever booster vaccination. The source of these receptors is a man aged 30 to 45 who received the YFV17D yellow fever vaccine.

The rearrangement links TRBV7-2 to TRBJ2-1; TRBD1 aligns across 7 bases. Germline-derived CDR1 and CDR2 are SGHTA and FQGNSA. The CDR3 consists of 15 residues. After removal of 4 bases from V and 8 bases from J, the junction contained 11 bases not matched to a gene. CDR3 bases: TGTGCCAGCAGCTCCACGTCCCGGGACAGTTATGAGCAGTTCTTC. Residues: CASSSTSRDSYEQFF.

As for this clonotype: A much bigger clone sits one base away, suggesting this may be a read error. The CDR3 DNA sequence: TGTGCCAGCAGCCGCGAGGGTGGGATGACTGAAGCTTTCTTT. Translated: CASSREGGMTEAFF. This sequence joins TRBV7-2 and TRBJ1-1; D is uncertain. With 5 bases removed from V and 5 bases from J, the gap between germline ends came to 15 bases. This CDR3 contains 14 residues. Germline CDR1 reads SGHTA; CDR2 reads FQGNSA.

The DNA of the CDR3 is TGCAGTGCTCAAAGGGCCCCTCGGCAGGGCAATGAGCAGTTCTTC. It codes for CSAQRAPRQGNEQFF. This chain links TRBV20-1 with TRBJ2-1; D perhaps matches TRBD1 (5 bases). The V gene lost 5 bases and the J gene lost 6 bases, with 20 bases spanning the gap. The CDR3 totals 15 residues. Germline V gives CDR1 DFQATT, CDR2 SNEGSKA (reference sequence).

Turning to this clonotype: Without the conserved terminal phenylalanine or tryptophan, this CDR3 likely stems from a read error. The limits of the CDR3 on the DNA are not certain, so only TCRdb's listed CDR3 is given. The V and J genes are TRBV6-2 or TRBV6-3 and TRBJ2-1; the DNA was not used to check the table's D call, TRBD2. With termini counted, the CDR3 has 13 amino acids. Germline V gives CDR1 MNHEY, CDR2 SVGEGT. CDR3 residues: CASSKPSVHILNL.

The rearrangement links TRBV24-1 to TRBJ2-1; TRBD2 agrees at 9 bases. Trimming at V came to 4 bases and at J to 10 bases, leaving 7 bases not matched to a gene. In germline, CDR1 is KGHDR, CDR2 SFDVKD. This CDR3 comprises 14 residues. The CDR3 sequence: CATSDPSSGREQFF. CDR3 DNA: TGTGCCACCAGTGACCCGTCCAGCGGGAGGGAGCAGTTCTTC.

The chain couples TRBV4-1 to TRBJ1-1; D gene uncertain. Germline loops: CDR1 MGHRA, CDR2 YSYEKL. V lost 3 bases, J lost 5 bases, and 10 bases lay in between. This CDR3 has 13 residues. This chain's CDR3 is CASSQAVRTEAFF. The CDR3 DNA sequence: TGCGCCAGCAGCCAGGCAGTTAGAACTGAAGCTTTCTTT.

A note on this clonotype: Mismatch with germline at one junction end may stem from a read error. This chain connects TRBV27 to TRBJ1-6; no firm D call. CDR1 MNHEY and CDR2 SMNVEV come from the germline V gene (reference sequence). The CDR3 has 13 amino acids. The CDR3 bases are TGTGCCAGCAGTTTCTCCTATAATTCACTCCTCCACTTT. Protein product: CASSFSYNSLLHF.

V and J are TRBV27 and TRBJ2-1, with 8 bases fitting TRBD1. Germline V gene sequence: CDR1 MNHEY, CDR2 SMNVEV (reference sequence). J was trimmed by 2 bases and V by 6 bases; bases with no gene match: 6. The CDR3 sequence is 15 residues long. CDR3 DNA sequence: TGTGCCAGCAGCCACAGGGGGATGGCCTACAATGAGCAGTTCTTC. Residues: CASSHRGMAYNEQFF.

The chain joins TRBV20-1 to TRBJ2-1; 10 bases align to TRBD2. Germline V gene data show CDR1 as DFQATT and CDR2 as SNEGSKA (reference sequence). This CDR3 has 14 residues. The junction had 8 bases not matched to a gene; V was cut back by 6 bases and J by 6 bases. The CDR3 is CSAPPGLARNEQFF. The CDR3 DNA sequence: TGCAGTGCCCCCCCGGGACTAGCGCGCAATGAGCAGTTCTTC.

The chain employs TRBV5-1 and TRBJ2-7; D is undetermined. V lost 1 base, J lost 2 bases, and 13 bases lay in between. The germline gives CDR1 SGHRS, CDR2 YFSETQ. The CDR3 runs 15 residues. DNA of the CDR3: TGCGCCAGCAGCTTGTCATACGACGGTCCCTACGAGCAGTACTTC. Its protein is CASSLSYDGPYEQYF.

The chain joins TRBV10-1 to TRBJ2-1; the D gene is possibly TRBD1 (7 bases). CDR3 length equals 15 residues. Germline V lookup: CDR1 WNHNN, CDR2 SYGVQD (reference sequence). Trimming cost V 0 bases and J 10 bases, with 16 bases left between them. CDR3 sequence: CASSESGRGAGEQFF. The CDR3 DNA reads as TGCGCCAGCAGTGAGTCGGGCAGGGGGGCCGGGGAGCAGTTCTTC.

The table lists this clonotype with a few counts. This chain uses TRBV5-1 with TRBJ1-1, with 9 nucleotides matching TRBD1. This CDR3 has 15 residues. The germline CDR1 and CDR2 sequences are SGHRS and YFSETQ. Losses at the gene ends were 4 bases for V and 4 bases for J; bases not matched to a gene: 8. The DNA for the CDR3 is TGCGCCAGCAGCAGAACAGGGGGCGGGAGCACTGAAGCTTTCTTT. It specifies CASSRTGGGSTEAFF.

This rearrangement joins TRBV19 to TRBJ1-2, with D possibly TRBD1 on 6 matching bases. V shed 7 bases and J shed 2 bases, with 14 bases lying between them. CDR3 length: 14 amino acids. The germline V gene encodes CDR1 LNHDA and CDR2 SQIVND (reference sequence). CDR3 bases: TGTGCCAGTACCGCTGGACAGAACAACTATGGCTACACCTTC. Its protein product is CASTAGQNNYGYTF.

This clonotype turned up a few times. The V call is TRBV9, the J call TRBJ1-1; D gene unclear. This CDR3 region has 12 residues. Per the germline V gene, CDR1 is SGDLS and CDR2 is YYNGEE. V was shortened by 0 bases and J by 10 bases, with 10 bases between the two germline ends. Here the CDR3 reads CASSVEGGRAFF. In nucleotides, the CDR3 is TGTGCCAGCAGCGTAGAGGGAGGCCGAGCTTTCTTT.